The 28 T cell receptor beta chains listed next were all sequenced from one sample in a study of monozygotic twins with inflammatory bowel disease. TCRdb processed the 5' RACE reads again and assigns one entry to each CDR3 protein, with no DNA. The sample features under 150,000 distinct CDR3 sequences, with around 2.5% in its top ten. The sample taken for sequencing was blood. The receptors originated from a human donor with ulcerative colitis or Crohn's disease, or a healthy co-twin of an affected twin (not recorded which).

The CDR3 sequence is CASSFATTRTDTQYF. The chain joins TRBV12-3 or TRBV12-4 to TRBJ2-3. The CDR3 runs to 15 residues.

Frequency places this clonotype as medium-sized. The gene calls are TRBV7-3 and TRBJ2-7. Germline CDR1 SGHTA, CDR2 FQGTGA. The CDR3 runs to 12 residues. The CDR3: CASSFIPHEQYF. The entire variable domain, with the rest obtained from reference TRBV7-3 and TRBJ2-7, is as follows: GAGVSQTPSNKVTEKGKYVELRCDPISGHTALYWYRQSLGQGPEFLIYFQGTGAADDSGLPNDRFFAVRPEGSVSTLKIQRTERGDSAVYLCASSFIPHEQYFGPGTRLTVT.

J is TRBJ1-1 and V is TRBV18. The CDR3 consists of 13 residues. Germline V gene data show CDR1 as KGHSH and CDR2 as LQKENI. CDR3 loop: CASLPRLDTEAFF.

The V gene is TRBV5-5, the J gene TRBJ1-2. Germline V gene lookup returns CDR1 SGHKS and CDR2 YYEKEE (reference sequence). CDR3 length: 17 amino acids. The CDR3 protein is CASSLGSTRTPNYGYTF. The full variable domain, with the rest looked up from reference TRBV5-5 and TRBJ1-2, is DAGVTQSPTHLIKTRGQQVTLRCSPISGHKSVSWYQQVLGQGPQFIFQYYEKEERGRGNFPDRFSARQFPNYSSELNVNALLLGDSALYLCASSLGSTRTPNYGYTFGSGTRLTVV.

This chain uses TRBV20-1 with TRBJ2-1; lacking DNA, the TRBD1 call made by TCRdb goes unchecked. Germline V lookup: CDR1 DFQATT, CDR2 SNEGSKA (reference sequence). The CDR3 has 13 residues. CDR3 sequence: CSARKQDFGEQFF.

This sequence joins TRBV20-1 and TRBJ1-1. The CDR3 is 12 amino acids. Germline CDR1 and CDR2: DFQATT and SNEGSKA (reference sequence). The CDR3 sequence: CSWRRTNTEAFF.

CDR3 amino acids: CASHGGTGSNQPQHF. The chain is built from TRBV6-1 and TRBJ1-5; TCRdb selects TRBD1, and the lack of DNA leaves this call unchecked. Germline V CDR1 and CDR2: MNHNS, SASEGT. This CDR3 contains 15 residues.

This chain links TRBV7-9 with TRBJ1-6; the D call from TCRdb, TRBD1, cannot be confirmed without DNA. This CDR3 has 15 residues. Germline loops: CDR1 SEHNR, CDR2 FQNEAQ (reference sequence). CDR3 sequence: CASSRLGGPGSPLHF.

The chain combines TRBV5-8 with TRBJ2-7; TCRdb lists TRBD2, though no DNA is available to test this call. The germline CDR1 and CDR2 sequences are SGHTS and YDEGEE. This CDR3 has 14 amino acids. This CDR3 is CASSPSRSSYEQYF.

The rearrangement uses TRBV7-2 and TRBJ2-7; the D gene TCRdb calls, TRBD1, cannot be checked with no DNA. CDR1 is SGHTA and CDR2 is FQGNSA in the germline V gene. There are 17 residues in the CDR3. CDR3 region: CASSLGGRAIWSYEQYF.

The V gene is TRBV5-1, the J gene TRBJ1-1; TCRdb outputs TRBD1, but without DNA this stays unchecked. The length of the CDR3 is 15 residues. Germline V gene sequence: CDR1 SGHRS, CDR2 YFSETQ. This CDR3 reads CASSLAKGANTEAFF.

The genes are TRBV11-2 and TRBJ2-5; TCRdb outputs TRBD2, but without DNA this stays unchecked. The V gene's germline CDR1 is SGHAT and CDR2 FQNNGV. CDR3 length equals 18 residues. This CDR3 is CASSLELAGTVYQETQYF. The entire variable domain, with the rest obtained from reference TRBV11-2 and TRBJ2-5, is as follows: EAGVAQSPRYKIIEKRQSVAFWCNPISGHATLYWYQQILGQGPKLLIQFQNNGVVDDSQLPKDRFSAERLKGVDSTLKIQPAKLEDSAVYLCASSLELAGTVYQETQYFGPGTRLLVL.

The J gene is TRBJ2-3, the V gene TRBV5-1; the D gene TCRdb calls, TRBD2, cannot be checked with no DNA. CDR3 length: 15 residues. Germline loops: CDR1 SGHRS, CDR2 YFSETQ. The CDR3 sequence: CASRLPIESTDTQYF.

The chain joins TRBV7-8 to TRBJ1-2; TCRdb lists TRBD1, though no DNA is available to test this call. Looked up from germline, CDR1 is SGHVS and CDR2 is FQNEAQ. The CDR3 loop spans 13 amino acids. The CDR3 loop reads CASSLLQAYGYTF. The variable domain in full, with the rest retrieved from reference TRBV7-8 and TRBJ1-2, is GAGVSQSPRYKVAKRGQDVALRCDPISGHVSLFWYQQALGQGPEFLTYFQNEAQLDKSGLPSDRFFAERPEGSVSTLKIQRTQQEDSAVYLCASSLLQAYGYTFGSGTRLTVV.

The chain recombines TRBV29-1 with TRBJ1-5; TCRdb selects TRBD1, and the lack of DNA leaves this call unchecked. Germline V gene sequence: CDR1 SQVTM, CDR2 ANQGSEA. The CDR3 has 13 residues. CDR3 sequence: CSVELGGDQPQHF.

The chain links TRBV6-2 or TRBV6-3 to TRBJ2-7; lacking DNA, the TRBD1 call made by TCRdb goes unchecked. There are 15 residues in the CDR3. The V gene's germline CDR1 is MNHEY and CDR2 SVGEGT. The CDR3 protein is CASSYPRQAGYEQYF.

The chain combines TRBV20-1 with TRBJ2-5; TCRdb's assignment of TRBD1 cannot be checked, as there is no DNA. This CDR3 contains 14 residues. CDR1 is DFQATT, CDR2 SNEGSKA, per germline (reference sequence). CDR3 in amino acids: CSASGTLTRETQYF.

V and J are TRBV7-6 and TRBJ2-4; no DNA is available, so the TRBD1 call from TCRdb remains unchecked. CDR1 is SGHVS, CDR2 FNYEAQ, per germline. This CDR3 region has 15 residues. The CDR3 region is CASSPNGQGKNIQYF. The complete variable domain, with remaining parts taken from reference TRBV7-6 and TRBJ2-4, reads GAGVSQSPRYKVTKRGQDVALRCDPISGHVSLYWYRQALGQGPEFLTYFNYEAQQDKSGLPNDRFSAERPEGSISTLTIQRTEQRDSAMYRCASSPNGQGKNIQYFGAGTRLSVL.

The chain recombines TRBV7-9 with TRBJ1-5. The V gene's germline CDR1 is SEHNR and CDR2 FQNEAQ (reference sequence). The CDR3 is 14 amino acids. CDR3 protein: CASSSGGRNQPQHF.

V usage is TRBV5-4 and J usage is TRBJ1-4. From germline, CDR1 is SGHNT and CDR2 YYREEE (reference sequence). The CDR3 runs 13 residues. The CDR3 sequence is CASSLKGSEKLFF.

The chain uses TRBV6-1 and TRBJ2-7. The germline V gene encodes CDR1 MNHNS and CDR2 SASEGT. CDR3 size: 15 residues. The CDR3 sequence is CASTVEWGSSYEQYF.

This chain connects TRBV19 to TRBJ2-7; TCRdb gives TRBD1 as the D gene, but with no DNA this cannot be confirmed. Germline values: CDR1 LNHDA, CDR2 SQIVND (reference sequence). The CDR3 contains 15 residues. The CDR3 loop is CASSIAGTGIREQYF.

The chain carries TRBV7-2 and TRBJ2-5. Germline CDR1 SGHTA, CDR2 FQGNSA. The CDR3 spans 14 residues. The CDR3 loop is CASSFGGYQETQYF.

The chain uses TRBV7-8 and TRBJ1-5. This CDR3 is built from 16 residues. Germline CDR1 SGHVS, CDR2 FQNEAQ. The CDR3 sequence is CASSLVWQGPNQPQHF.

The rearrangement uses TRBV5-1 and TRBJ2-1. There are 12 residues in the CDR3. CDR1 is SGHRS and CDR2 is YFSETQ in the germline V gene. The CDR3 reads CASSEVTGEQFF.

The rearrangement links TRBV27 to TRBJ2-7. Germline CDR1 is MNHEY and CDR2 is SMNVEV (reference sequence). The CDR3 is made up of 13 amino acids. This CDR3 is CASSFGYSYEQYF.

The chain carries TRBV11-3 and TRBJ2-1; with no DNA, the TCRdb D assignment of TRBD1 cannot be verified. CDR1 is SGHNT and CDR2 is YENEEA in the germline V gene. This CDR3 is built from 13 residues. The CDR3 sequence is CASSTTGAGEQFF. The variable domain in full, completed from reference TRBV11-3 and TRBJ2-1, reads EAGVVQSPRYKIIEKKQPVAFWCNPISGHNTLYWYLQNLGQGPELLIRYENEEAVDDSQLPKDRFSAERLKGVDSTLKIQPAELGDSAVYLCASSTTGAGEQFFGPGTRLTVL.

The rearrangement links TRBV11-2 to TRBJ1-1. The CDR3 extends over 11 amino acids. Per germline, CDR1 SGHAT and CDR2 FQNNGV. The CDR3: CASSQADRAFF.